This TCR beta chain derives from a study of T cells after yellow fever vaccination (dated by TCRdb to the late 2010s). For the study in its entirety: The SMART-Seq v4 Ultra Low Input RNA kit was used to prepare libraries from fractions with low cell numbers. Two healthy male donors, one aged 18 to 30 and one aged 30 to 40 years, made up the cohort. Blood samples were taken at several timepoints before and after primary and secondary immunization, and bulk PBMC replicates and cell subsets were isolated. To track T-cell clones before and after primary and booster YFV17D yellow fever vaccination, bulk TCR alpha and beta repertoires were sequenced longitudinally.

At least ten counts were recorded for this clonotype. Its antigen is not yet known. Per-base quality was not reported, and no clone a single base away is much larger than it. The sample's treatment or condition label, in plain terms: live attenuated yellow fever vaccine strain. At each blood-draw timepoint, two biological replicates of bulk PBMCs were obtained. PBMCs were isolated from peripheral blood using a standard Ficoll-Paque protocol. RNA was extracted with TriZol from bulk PBMCs, CD4 and CD8 fractions, and dextramer-positive and dextramer-negative fractions. The germline ends are 19 bases apart after V is trimmed by 7 bases and J by 4 bases. Its CDR3 holds 15 amino acids, cysteine through phenylalanine. Only the CDR3 DNA stays, 45 bases, in frame from base 1. From a lookup of the germline V gene, CDR1 and CDR2 are SGHTA and FQGNSA. TCR cDNA was synthesized by 5'RACE template switching, through which a universal primer site and unique molecular identifiers were introduced. Priming of cDNA synthesis was performed from both the TCR alpha and TCR beta constant segments. Library amplification used two PCR steps, and the second PCR step added sample barcodes and sequencing adapters. Libraries were sequenced on Illumina HiSeq 2500 (2x100 bp) or NovaSeq (2x150 bp). In the authors' own workflow: MIGEC was used to demultiplex reads and collapse the reads into UMI consensus sequences, and MiXCR was used for V(D)J alignment. Vaccine-responding clonotypes were identified with edgeR using replicate PBMC samples, with FDR below 0.01 and a log2 fold change above 5 up to day 15 being required. Each bulk clonotype was labeled CD4 or CD8 based on which sequenced repertoire, CD4 or CD8, contained the clonotype at higher abundance. Using fastp at Q25 and MiXCR, TCRdb reprocessed the public reads and kept productive beta chains. Each CDR3 protein appears once, grouped with its most common genes and DNA. TCRdb's processing, not the authors', yielded these V and J calls. The sample profile shows hundreds of thousands of distinct CDR3 sequences; about 13% of them were found once. About 14% of the sample is taken by the ten largest.

Paper-wide results and their limitations: Computational filtering was needed because FACS-sorted repertoires could contain abundant contaminating clonotypes from the bulk population. A small fraction of clonotypes showed up in both the CD4 and CD8 compartments, probably as a result of convergent recombination. Compared with the primary T-cell response, the secondary T-cell response was faster but weaker, reaching its peak on day 5 rather than on day 15. Because only a couple of donors were included in the study, the extent to which the findings can be generalized is limited. After the booster, most clones that had expanded after primary vaccination were detected again (nearly 98% of CD4 and 88% of CD8), suggesting broad maintenance of memory.

The TCR originated in a man under 40 who received the YFV17D yellow fever vaccine. The sample in question was PBMCs, obtained on the day of the yellow fever booster vaccination. The chain uses TRBV7-2 and TRBJ1-1; possibly the D gene is TRBD1, per 6 matching bases. The CDR3 reads CASIERPGAITEAFF. The nucleotide sequence is TGTGCCAGCATCGAGCGTCCAGGGGCAATCACTGAAGCTTTCTTT.